A single sample gave rise to the 7 T cell receptor beta chains below, sequenced in a study of T-cell reconstitution after alpha-beta-depleted transplantation in children. TCRbeta library construction was performed incorporating unique molecular identifiers. TCRdb recomputed calls from the PCR reads with MiXCR, one row per CDR3 protein. Of over 150,000 distinct CDR3 sequences in the sample, roughly 6.6% were seen once. The input for sequencing was PBMCs, taken before TCRalphabeta/CD19-depleted stem cell transplant. The receptor set was obtained from a boy younger than 10 with acute lymphoblastic leukemia, due to receive a stem cell transplant.

The chain combines TRBV11-2 with TRBJ2-7, with 12 positions matching TRBD2. In germline, CDR1 is SGHAT, CDR2 FQNNGV. CDR3 size: 19 residues. With V trimmed by 1 base and J by 6 bases, 16 bases remained unmatched. The CDR3 protein is CASSLGPGTSGPPFGEQYF. CDR3 in DNA: TGTGCCAGCAGCTTAGGCCCCGGGACTAGCGGGCCCCCTTTCGGCGAGCAGTACTTC. The variable domain in full, completed from reference TRBV11-2 and TRBJ2-7, reads EAGVAQSPRYKIIEKRQSVAFWCNPISGHATLYWYQQILGQGPKLLIQFQNNGVVDDSQLPKDRFSAERLKGVDSTLKIQPAKLEDSAVYLCASSLGPGTSGPPFGEQYFGPGTRLTVT.

There are many counts of this clonotype. This sequence joins TRBV5-1 and TRBJ1-2; no firm D call. Trimming removed 2 bases at V and 3 bases at J, with 11 bases between. Germline CDR1 and CDR2: SGHRS and YFSETQ. The CDR3 runs to 14 residues. The CDR3 sequence: CASSLAVKDYGYTF. The CDR3 DNA follows: TGCGCCAGCAGCTTAGCAGTAAAAGACTATGGCTACACCTTC.

In this sample, this clonotype turned up many times. The chain recombines TRBV12-3 or TRBV12-4 with TRBJ2-2; 7 bases line up with TRBD2. Trimming cost V 3 bases and J 6 bases; bases outside gene matches: 7. The CDR3 runs to 15 residues. CDR3 in DNA: TGTGCCAGCAGTTTTTCTGGGGGGGTTGCCGGGGAGCTGTTTTTT. The encoded protein is CASSFSGGVAGELFF.

The chain couples TRBV2 to TRBJ2-6; D is possibly TRBD2 (5 bases). Germline lookup yields CDR1 SNHLY and CDR2 FYNNEI. The CDR3 length is 16 residues. V was shortened by 2 bases and J by 0 bases, with 8 bases between the two germline ends. Here the CDR3 DNA reads TGTGCCAGCAGTGAAACACGGGACTCTGGGGCCAACGTCCTGACTTTC. Protein: CASSETRDSGANVLTF.

This clonotype was counted ten times or more. V gene TRBV29-1 combines with J gene TRBJ2-3; D remains ambiguous. The ends were cut back, 5 bases at V and 6 bases at J, with 9 bases in the middle. Germline V gene lookup returns CDR1 SQVTM and CDR2 ANQGSEA. CDR3 length: 11 residues. The chain's CDR3 is CSVLRFDTQYF. The CDR3 coding sequence is TGCAGCGTTCTTCGTTTTGATACGCAGTATTTT.

This clonotype was seen repeatedly, ten times or more. The chain is built from TRBV4-2 and TRBJ2-5; 9 bases map to TRBD1. After removal of 4 bases from V and 6 bases from J, the junction contained 6 bases not matched to a gene. Germline CDR1 and CDR2: LGHNA and YNFKEQ. The CDR3 spans 14 residues. The CDR3 loop is CASSLQGQGQTQYF. Here the CDR3 DNA reads TGTGCCAGCAGCCTTCAGGGACAGGGCCAGACCCAGTACTTC.

This clonotype was picked up many times. The chain combines TRBV12-3 or TRBV12-4 with TRBJ2-1, with TRBD1 matching over 9 bases. V was pared by 5 bases and J by 7 bases, with 9 bases of the junction left unmatched. The CDR3 contains 15 residues. CDR3 protein: CASSASGTGFNEQFF. CDR3 nucleotide sequence: TGTGCCAGCAGTGCCAGTGGGACAGGGTTTAATGAGCAGTTCTTC.